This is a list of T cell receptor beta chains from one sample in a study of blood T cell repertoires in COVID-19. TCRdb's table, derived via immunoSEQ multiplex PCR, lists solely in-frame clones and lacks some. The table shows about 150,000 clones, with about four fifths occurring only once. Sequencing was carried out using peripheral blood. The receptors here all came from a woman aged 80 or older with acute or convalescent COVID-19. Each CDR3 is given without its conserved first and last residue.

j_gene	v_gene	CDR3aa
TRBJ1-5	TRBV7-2	ASSLGGEGNQPQH
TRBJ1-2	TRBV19	ASSIGSLYGYT
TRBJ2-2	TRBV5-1	ASSLTSGASVNTGELF
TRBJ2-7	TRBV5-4	ASSLGGTDSYEQY
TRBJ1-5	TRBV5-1	ASNVRGCRPQH
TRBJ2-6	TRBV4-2	ASSDSRVGGANVLT
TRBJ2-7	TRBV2	ASSKSGMPIYEQY
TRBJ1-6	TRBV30	AWTLNESPLH
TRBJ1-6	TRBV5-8	ASSWGQADSPLH
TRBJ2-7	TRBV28	ASTRGGRGHEQY
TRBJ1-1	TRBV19	ASSHHRGWNTEAF
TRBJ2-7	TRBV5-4	ASTLGGQGDYEQY
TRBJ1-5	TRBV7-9	ASSLAGDYSNQPQH
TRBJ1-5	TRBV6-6	ASTPGQGGNQPQH
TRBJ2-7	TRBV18	ASSPRQVDFPYEQY
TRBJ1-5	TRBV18	ASSPIGDSNQPQH
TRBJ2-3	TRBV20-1	SASPDRGPQY
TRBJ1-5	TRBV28	ASSVPLTGGRQPQH
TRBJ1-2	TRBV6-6	ASSPQGNGYT
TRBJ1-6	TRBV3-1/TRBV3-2	ASSQSNSPLH
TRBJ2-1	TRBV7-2	ASRLSGSSYNEQF
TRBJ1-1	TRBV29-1	SALPQIENTEVF
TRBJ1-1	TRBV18	ASSPRESQNTEAF
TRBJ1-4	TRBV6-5	ASSQGGTDEKLF
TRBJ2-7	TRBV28	ASSLSGRGHVEQY
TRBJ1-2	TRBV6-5	ASSYSQTGGSYGYT
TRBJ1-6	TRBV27	ASSGQGAGSPLH
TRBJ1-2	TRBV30	AWSGQAMYGYT
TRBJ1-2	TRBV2	ASSDSQVSGYT
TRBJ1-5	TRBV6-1	ASSQLVGDNQPQH
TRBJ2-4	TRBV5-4	ASSLGGLNIQY
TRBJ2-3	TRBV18	ASSQSQRGGTDTQY
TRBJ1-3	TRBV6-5	ASIGLGFSGNTIY
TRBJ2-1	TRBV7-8	ASSLARLAGGEQF
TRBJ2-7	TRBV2	ASSEGGGPYEQY
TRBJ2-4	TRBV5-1	ASSFGGGANIQY
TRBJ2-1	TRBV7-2	ASSKPGLAALNNEQF
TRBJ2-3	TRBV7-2	ASSSLSGRSTDTQY
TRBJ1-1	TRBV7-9	ASSIHRGTENTEAF
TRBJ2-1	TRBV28	ASSPRTYRGGRNEQF
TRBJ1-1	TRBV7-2	ASSHRDRGSSNTEAF
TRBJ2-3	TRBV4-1	ASSQHRTSRRPDTQY
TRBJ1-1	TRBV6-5	ASRYSGTGGTEAF